The clone carrying this T cell receptor (beta chain) occurred once. Its antigen is still unknown. The data are from a study of post-analysis software for immune sequencing data. Across the whole study: Courses of disease covered relapsing-remitting, secondary progressive and progressive-relapsing multiple sclerosis.

Included in the TCR beta cDNA libraries were unique molecular identifiers. TCRdb reprocessed the PCR reads via MiXCR and lists one record per CDR3 protein. The repertoire holds around 700,000 distinct CDR3 sequences, with over 45% as singletons. The CDR3 contains 14 residues. Trimming took 1 base from V and 6 from J; bases not matched to a gene: 5. Germline V lookup: CDR1 MGHRA, CDR2 YSYEKL. Study-wide results and limits: TRBV segments more frequent in patients than in controls numbered roughly 5 and included TRBV5-6, TRBV5-1 and TRBV20-1.

The chain couples TRBV4-1 to TRBJ2-7, with 8 bases lining up with TRBD2. The TCR sequence derives from a girl under 10 years old with multiple sclerosis. Sequenced: blood. For the CDR3, the DNA is TGCGCCAGCAGCCAAGTAGAGGCGGGAGGCGAGCAGTACTTC. Its protein product is CASSQVEAGGEQYF.